This T cell receptor beta chain appears in the sequencing data of a study of beta chain features in type 1 diabetes. A CD45RO/CCR7/CD25/CD127/CD95/CD27 panel sorted naive, central memory, regulatory and stem cell-like memory CD4+ cells. V was trimmed by 1 base and J by 7 bases, leaving 14 bases between them. From germline, CDR1 is MNHEY and CDR2 SVGAGI. This CDR3 is built from 15 residues. The sequenced template was cDNA made from the entire isolated RNA. Sequenced by immunoSEQ multiplex PCR; TCRdb stores in-frame clones only, minus some. Of tens of thousands of clones listed, about three fifths were seen once; the top ten hold roughly 2.4%.

Sequencing input: Tregs from blood. The J gene is TRBJ2-1, the V gene TRBV6-5; D is perhaps TRBD2 (7 bases). This clonotype originated in a woman aged 18 to 35 in good health. As DNA, the CDR3 is TGTGCCAGCAGTTACTGGGGGGGGCTCTGGAATGAGCAGTTCTTC. Protein product: CASSYWGGLWNEQFF.